Listed below are T cell receptor beta chains from one sample, sequenced in a study of beta chain features in type 1 diabetes. Clones were read by immunoSEQ multiplex PCR, and TCRdb kept only the in-frame ones, dropping some. The profile shows about 470,000 clones, 30% of them singletons. The sequenced sample consisted of naive CD4+ T cells from blood. The receptors were gathered from a man aged 18 to 29 in good health. Both conserved end residues are trimmed from each CDR3. D genes are given only for firm matches. Size tells how often a clone was seen (once, few, many) or the class of an expanded clone, and some rows leave it out.

D	J	V	size	CDR3
TRBD2	TRBJ2-5	TRBV29-1	few	SVVTSGQETQY
TRBD2	TRBJ2-5	TRBV7-2	NA	ARGGGSQETQY
NA	TRBJ2-7	TRBV27	few	ASSRTTQQYEQY
TRBD2	TRBJ2-1	TRBV10-3	NA	AISDVTSGRGNEQF
NA	TRBJ2-1	TRBV15	NA	ATSRPTGEGPNEQF
TRBD1	TRBJ2-7	TRBV7-2	NA	ASSLLPGQPYEQY
NA	TRBJ1-2	TRBV30	NA	AWRRTQGYGYT
NA	TRBJ2-7	TRBV9	NA	ASSAVKDGLDEQY
TRBD2	TRBJ2-7	TRBV7-2	NA	ASSLNLAGLGSSYEQY
TRBD1	TRBJ1-5	TRBV7-9	once	ASSPGDSGNQPQH
NA	TRBJ2-7	TRBV10-3	few	AGGQGTYEQY
NA	TRBJ2-3	TRBV2	NA	ASSEDGLDTQY
NA	TRBJ2-5	TRBV29-1	NA	SVSHGARGETQY
NA	TRBJ1-2	TRBV12-5	NA	ASGLPIYGYT
TRBD2	TRBJ2-5	TRBV25-1	few	ASSTGTSGRETQY
TRBD2	TRBJ2-7	TRBV30	NA	AWSVSRLLAGGEQY
NA	TRBJ2-4	TRBV30	NA	AWSVGNIQY
NA	TRBJ1-1	TRBV30	NA	AWNQGQNTEAF
NA	TRBJ2-7	TRBV9	NA	ASSVEASRQYEQY
NA	TRBJ2-1	TRBV2	NA	ASSAGLDNEQF
NA	TRBJ2-1	TRBV30	NA	AWSRYRSGGYNEQF
NA	TRBJ2-3	TRBV5-6	NA	ASSLAVNTDTQY
NA	TRBJ2-5	TRBV5-4	NA	ASSPREQETQY
NA	TRBJ2-7	TRBV4-2	few	ASSQPGISYEQY
TRBD2	TRBJ2-3	TRBV15	few	ATSRVLAGDTQY
NA	TRBJ1-2	TRBV7-9	few	ASSLNYGYT